This T cell receptor beta chain was recovered during a study of blood T cell repertoires in COVID-19. Across the whole study: Some COVID-19 samples were acute and others convalescent; all came from the United States, Italy and Spain.

Sequenced by immunoSEQ multiplex PCR; TCRdb stores in-frame clones only, minus some. The sample carries 120,000 to 150,000 clones, about 88% recorded once. CDR1 KGHSH and CDR2 LQKENI come from the germline V gene. This CDR3 is 18 amino acids long. V was pared by 4 bases and J by 0 bases, with 21 bases between. The TCR was taken from a man aged 50-60 years with active or convalescent COVID-19. The V and J genes are TRBV18 and TRBJ1-1; D may be TRBD1 (6 bases). Material: peripheral blood. The CDR3 sequence is CASSLREIQGLMNTEAFF. Here the CDR3 DNA reads TGTGCCAGCTCACTGAGGGAAATTCAGGGGCTCATGAACACTGAAGCTTTCTTT.